This T cell receptor (beta chain) derives from a study of T cell responses to AZD1222 COVID-19 vaccine. There are many counts of this clone. The antigen remains undetermined. Study-wide results and caveats: Spike-wide coverage was observed for vaccine-associated CD4 TCRs, with dominant responses at 160-218 and 743-854. Every sample of the repertoires postdated the peak T cell response. Among spike-specific TCRs, nearly half reportedly target unmutated variant regions. Baseline serostatus was positive in only a handful of AZD1222 recipients.

Germline CDR1 MGHRA, CDR2 YSYEKL. V was shortened by 4 bases and J by 0 bases, with 13 bases between the two germline ends. This CDR3 is 15 amino acids long. The method was immunoSEQ multiplex PCR; TCRdb's version includes in-frame clones alone and lacks a portion of them. The sample has approximately 150,000 clones; 93% are singletons. This chain joins TRBV4-1 and TRBJ2-7; D is uncertain. The sequenced sample was peripheral blood, obtained after recovery from COVID-19. The sequence was collected from an adult who had recovered from COVID-19. CDR3 amino acids: CASSLAQWSSYEQYF. CDR3 sequence (DNA): TGCGCCAGCAGCCTGGCTCAGTGGAGCTCCTACGAGCAGTACTTC.